This T cell receptor (beta chain) comes out of a study of T cell repertoires in cytomegalovirus infection. Per germline, CDR1 SQVTM and CDR2 ANQGSEA. Trimming cost V 5 bases and J 9 bases; bases outside gene matches: 8. This CDR3 is 13 amino acids long. TCRdb reprocessed the reads with MiXCR, giving one entry per CDR3 protein. Here the sample spans roughly 920,000 distinct CDR3 sequences, around 32% being singletons. General study results and limits: Cumulative public TCR beta family frequency identified CMV carriers with the relevant HLA.

As concerns this clonotype: The antigen remains undetermined.

Sequenced material: cultured CD8+ T cells from PBMCs, taken from culture after CMV antigen stimulation. The chain joins TRBV29-1 to TRBJ2-1, with 9 bases that match TRBD1. This clonotype was sampled from a human donor in good health (CMV status not recorded). Some clones in this sample may be carry-over from other donors' samples. The CDR3: CSVSGTGHIEQFF. For the CDR3, the DNA is TGCAGCGTTTCCGGGACAGGGCACATTGAGCAGTTCTTC.